Listed below are T cell receptor beta chains from one sample, sequenced in a study of radiation and T cells in renal cell carcinoma. The table came from immunoSEQ multiplex PCR; TCRdb's copy has only in-frame clones and leaves some out. The sample includes over 85,000 clones, 82% of them seen just once. The sequenced sample was blood, obtained from a patient whose treatment included radiotherapy and nephrectomy. All receptors come from a man in his sixties with renal cell carcinoma. Each CDR3 is given with its conserved first and last residue. A D gene is named only where the DNA matches it firmly. Clone size is not always given. Where it is, it says once, few, many or a class for expanded clones.

clone_size: few; v_call: TRBV6-1; j_call: TRBJ2-2; d_call: -; cdr3_nt: TGTGCCAGCATAGTGGGATACGCGAACACCGGGGAGCTGTTTTTT; cdr3_aa: CASIVGYANTGELFF
clone_size: once; v_call: TRBV2; j_call: TRBJ2-2; d_call: -; cdr3_nt: TGTGCCAGCAGTGACGATGTTTACACCGGGGAGCTGTTTTTT; cdr3_aa: CASSDDVYTGELFF
clone_size: once; v_call: TRBV2; j_call: TRBJ1-5; d_call: TRBD1; cdr3_nt: TGTGCCAGCAATTATGATACGGACAGGGGATCCCCGTACTTCAATCAGCCCCAGCATTTT; cdr3_aa: CASNYDTDRGSPYFNQPQHF
clone_size: -; v_call: TRBV23-1; j_call: TRBJ1-2; d_call: -; cdr3_nt: TGCGCCAGCAGTCTAGACAGGCCTAGAGCGTACCATGGCTACACCTTC; cdr3_aa: CASSLDRPRAYHGYTF
clone_size: -; v_call: TRBV2; j_call: TRBJ1-4; d_call: -; cdr3_nt: TGTGCCAGCAGTGAAACTACGTTCGAAAAACTGTTTTTT; cdr3_aa: CASSETTFEKLFF
clone_size: -; v_call: TRBV5-6; j_call: TRBJ2-3; d_call: -; cdr3_nt: TGTGCCAGCAGCTCAGGGACTGATACGCAGTATTTT; cdr3_aa: CASSSGTDTQYF
clone_size: -; v_call: TRBV6-5; j_call: TRBJ1-5; d_call: TRBD1; cdr3_nt: TGTGCCAGCAGACCGGGACAGGGCAGCAATCAGCCCCAGCATTTT; cdr3_aa: CASRPGQGSNQPQHF
clone_size: -; v_call: TRBV18; j_call: TRBJ1-4; d_call: TRBD1; cdr3_nt: TGTGCCAGCTCACCCTACAGGGGTTTAGATGAAAAACTGTTTTTT; cdr3_aa: CASSPYRGLDEKLFF
clone_size: -; v_call: TRBV12-5; j_call: TRBJ2-2; d_call: TRBD1; cdr3_nt: TGTGCTAGTGGCCAAACCTGGCAGGGGGCGCACACCGGGGAGCTGTTTTTT; cdr3_aa: CASGQTWQGAHTGELFF
clone_size: -; v_call: TRBV19; j_call: TRBJ1-4; d_call: -; cdr3_nt: TGTGCCAGTAGTATCGGGAGGAGTGACGAAAAACTGTTTTTT; cdr3_aa: CASSIGRSDEKLFF
clone_size: -; v_call: TRBV19; j_call: TRBJ2-4; d_call: -; cdr3_nt: TGTGCCAGTAGTGGTGACCGACGTGAGGGGAACATTCAGTACTTC; cdr3_aa: CASSGDRREGNIQYF
clone_size: -; v_call: TRBV19; j_call: TRBJ2-1; d_call: TRBD2; cdr3_nt: TGTGCCAGTAGTAGACGGGAGGGTGAGCAGTTCTTC; cdr3_aa: CASSRREGEQFF
clone_size: -; v_call: TRBV6-1; j_call: TRBJ2-3; d_call: TRBD1; cdr3_nt: TGTGCCAGCAGTGTTAACAGGGGAAACACAGATACGCAGTATTTT; cdr3_aa: CASSVNRGNTDTQYF
clone_size: once; v_call: TRBV28; j_call: TRBJ1-1; d_call: -; cdr3_nt: TGTGCCAGCAAAGGGGGAGGGCAAACTGAAGCTTTCTTT; cdr3_aa: CASKGGGQTEAFF
clone_size: -; v_call: TRBV28; j_call: TRBJ1-1; d_call: -; cdr3_nt: TGTGCCAGCATCCTCGGTAACACTGAAGCTTTCTTT; cdr3_aa: CASILGNTEAFF
clone_size: -; v_call: TRBV28; j_call: TRBJ1-5; d_call: -; cdr3_nt: TGTGCCAGCAGGGGTGGGGGGAGCAATCAGCCCCAGCATTTT; cdr3_aa: CASRGGGSNQPQHF
clone_size: -; v_call: TRBV19; j_call: TRBJ1-6; d_call: -; cdr3_nt: TGTGCCAGTAGTATCGGACCGAATAATTCACCCCTCCACTTT; cdr3_aa: CASSIGPNNSPLHF
clone_size: once; v_call: TRBV10-3; j_call: TRBJ2-1; d_call: -; cdr3_nt: TGTGCCATCAGTGAGTCGGCGGGTGAGCAGTTCTTC; cdr3_aa: CAISESAGEQFF
clone_size: -; v_call: TRBV4-2; j_call: TRBJ2-2; d_call: TRBD2; cdr3_nt: TGTGCCAGCAGCCAAGCTGGGACTAGCCCCGGGGAGCTGTTTTTT; cdr3_aa: CASSQAGTSPGELFF
clone_size: -; v_call: TRBV7-9; j_call: TRBJ2-5; d_call: -; cdr3_nt: TGTGCCAGCAGCTTAGTGGGAGTCCCGAATCAAGAGACCCAGTACTTC; cdr3_aa: CASSLVGVPNQETQYF
clone_size: -; v_call: TRBV11-2; j_call: TRBJ1-4; d_call: -; cdr3_nt: TGTGCCAGCAGCTACCTTGGGAATGAAAAACTGTTTTTT; cdr3_aa: CASSYLGNEKLFF
clone_size: -; v_call: TRBV7-7; j_call: TRBJ2-5; d_call: -; cdr3_nt: TGTGCCAGCAGCTTAGGGCGAGGGGCCCAAGAGACCCAGTACTTC; cdr3_aa: CASSLGRGAQETQYF
clone_size: -; v_call: TRBV4-2; j_call: TRBJ2-1; d_call: TRBD2; cdr3_nt: TGTGCCACAGCGGGGGCCTACAATGAGCAGTTCTTC; cdr3_aa: CATAGAYNEQFF
clone_size: -; v_call: TRBV27; j_call: TRBJ1-2; d_call: TRBD1; cdr3_nt: TGTGCCAGCAGTTCCACGACAGGGGGCTACACCTTC; cdr3_aa: CASSSTTGGYTF
clone_size: -; v_call: TRBV30; j_call: TRBJ2-3; d_call: TRBD2; cdr3_nt: TGTGCCTGGACGGGCGGGAGTAGCACAGATACGCAGTATTTT; cdr3_aa: CAWTGGSSTDTQYF
clone_size: -; v_call: TRBV2; j_call: TRBJ1-1; d_call: -; cdr3_nt: TGTGCCAGCAAAAGGGTTCGGTCTGAAGCTTTCTTT; cdr3_aa: CASKRVRSEAFF
clone_size: -; v_call: TRBV11-2; j_call: TRBJ2-3; d_call: -; cdr3_nt: TGTGCCAGCAGCTCGGGAACCACTAGCACAGATACGCAGTATTTT; cdr3_aa: CASSSGTTSTDTQYF
clone_size: -; v_call: TRBV4-1; j_call: TRBJ2-5; d_call: -; cdr3_nt: TGCGCCAGCAGCCAAACCGGACAAGGCGAGACCCAGTACTTC; cdr3_aa: CASSQTGQGETQYF
clone_size: -; v_call: TRBV6-1; j_call: TRBJ2-2; d_call: TRBD1; cdr3_nt: TGTGCCAGTGACAGGGGGCAGGGCACCGGGGAGCTGTTTTTT; cdr3_aa: CASDRGQGTGELFF
clone_size: -; v_call: TRBV6-6; j_call: TRBJ2-1; d_call: TRBD2; cdr3_nt: TGTGCCAGCAGGCCTCTAGCGGGAACTTACAATGAGCAGTTCTTC; cdr3_aa: CASRPLAGTYNEQFF
clone_size: -; v_call: TRBV25-1; j_call: TRBJ2-5; d_call: -; cdr3_nt: TGTGCCAGCAGTGAATATGGTGCGGGATGGCGAGAGACCCAGTACTTC; cdr3_aa: CASSEYGAGWRETQYF
clone_size: -; v_call: TRBV7-2; j_call: TRBJ2-7; d_call: -; cdr3_nt: TGTGCCAGCAGCTTTGTCCAGAACTCCTACGAGCAGTACTTC; cdr3_aa: CASSFVQNSYEQYF
clone_size: -; v_call: TRBV4-2; j_call: TRBJ2-1; d_call: TRBD2; cdr3_nt: TGTGCCAGCAGCCCCCAGGGGACTAGCGGGAATCCAGCGGCGCGTGAGCAGTTCTTC; cdr3_aa: CASSPQGTSGNPAAREQFF
clone_size: -; v_call: TRBV7-6; j_call: TRBJ2-5; d_call: -; cdr3_nt: TGTGCCAGCAGCTCGACGAGGGGAGAGACCCAGTACTTC; cdr3_aa: CASSSTRGETQYF
clone_size: once; v_call: TRBV13; j_call: TRBJ2-7; d_call: -; cdr3_nt: TGTGCCAGCAGCTTAGCCCTGTACGAGCAGTACTTC; cdr3_aa: CASSLALYEQYF
clone_size: -; v_call: TRBV9; j_call: TRBJ2-7; d_call: -; cdr3_nt: TGTGCCAGCAGCGTAGGGATGGGCTCCTACGAGCAGTACTTC; cdr3_aa: CASSVGMGSYEQYF
clone_size: -; v_call: TRBV7-2; j_call: TRBJ2-1; d_call: -; cdr3_nt: TGTGCCAGCAGCTCGCCGGGTTACAATGAGCAGTTCTTC; cdr3_aa: CASSSPGYNEQFF
clone_size: few; v_call: TRBV29-1; j_call: TRBJ1-1; d_call: TRBD1; cdr3_nt: TGCAGCGTGGCCGGACAGGCCTTTGGGGCTTTCTTT; cdr3_aa: CSVAGQAFGAFF
clone_size: -; v_call: TRBV5-1; j_call: TRBJ1-1; d_call: -; cdr3_nt: TGCGCCAGCAGCTTACCGTTAGGGGGTGGGGTAAACACTGAAGCTTTCTTT; cdr3_aa: CASSLPLGGGVNTEAFF
clone_size: -; v_call: TRBV11-2; j_call: TRBJ2-7; d_call: -; cdr3_nt: TGTGCCAGCAGCTTACGACCCTACGAGCAGTACTTC; cdr3_aa: CASSLRPYEQYF
clone_size: few; v_call: TRBV6-6; j_call: TRBJ2-2; d_call: TRBD1; cdr3_nt: TGTGCCAGCCTGACAGGGGCTAACACCGGGGAGCTGTTTTTT; cdr3_aa: CASLTGANTGELFF
clone_size: few; v_call: TRBV15; j_call: TRBJ2-7; d_call: TRBD2; cdr3_nt: TGTGCCACCAGCAGCGGGAGGGTTAACGAGCAGTACTTC; cdr3_aa: CATSSGRVNEQYF
clone_size: few; v_call: TRBV7-2; j_call: TRBJ2-3; d_call: TRBD2; cdr3_nt: TGCGCCAGCAGCCATTCTAGCGGGAGGGGGGATACGCAGTATTTT; cdr3_aa: CASSHSSGRGDTQYF